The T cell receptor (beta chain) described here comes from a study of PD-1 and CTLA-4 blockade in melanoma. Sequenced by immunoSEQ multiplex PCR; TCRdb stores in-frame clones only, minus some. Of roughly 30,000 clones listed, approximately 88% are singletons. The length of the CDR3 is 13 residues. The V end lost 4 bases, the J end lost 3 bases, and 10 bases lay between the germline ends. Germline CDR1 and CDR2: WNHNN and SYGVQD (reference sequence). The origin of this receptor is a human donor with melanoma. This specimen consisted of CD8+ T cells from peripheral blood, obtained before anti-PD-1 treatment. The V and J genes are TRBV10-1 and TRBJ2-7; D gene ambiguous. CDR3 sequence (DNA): TGCGCCAGCAGTGGTCAGGCCCGCTACGAGCAGTACTTC. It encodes CASSGQARYEQYF.